This T cell receptor beta chain stems from a study of cytomegalovirus exposure and HLA in healthy donors. Findings of the study overall: Later on, analysis showed that most CMV-associated TCR beta chains appeared to be HLA-restricted. The study labeled 170 or so TCR beta chains cytomegalovirus-associated.

V lost 4 bases, J lost 2 bases, and 12 bases stayed unmatched. Germline CDR1 reads SGHRS; CDR2 reads YFSETQ. This CDR3 is 17 amino acids long. As to this clone: Its antigen is as yet unknown.

The PCR used 60 Vbeta and 13 Jbeta primers. Assay used: immunoSEQ multiplex PCR; TCRdb lists only in-frame clones, some missing. The sample yields under 250,000 clones, around three quarters seen once. The chain employs TRBV5-1 and TRBJ2-3; 8 bases are shared with TRBD2. Sample: PBMCs. This receptor was taken from a woman aged 25 to 39 in good health and CMV-seropositive. The CDR3 DNA reads as TGCGCCAGCAGCCCGGGCCTTGGCGGGGGGACCACAGATACGCAGTATTTT. This translates into CASSPGLGGGTTDTQYF.